These 17 T cell receptor beta chains came from one sample sequenced in a study of cytomegalovirus exposure and HLA in healthy donors. The PCR contained 60 Vbeta and 13 Jbeta primers. Measured with immunoSEQ multiplex PCR; TCRdb has only the in-frame clones, and not every one. The table has about 150,000 clones, approximately 68% seen once; the top ten hold over 2%. Sequencing was done on a sample of PBMCs. The source of these receptors is a man aged 35-49 years in good health and CMV-seronegative.

The rearrangement links TRBV30 to TRBJ2-3; maybe TRBD1 (7 bases). This CDR3 contains 14 residues. V shed 2 bases and J shed 4 bases, with 13 bases lying between them. Germline V CDR1 and CDR2: GTSNPN, SVGIG (reference sequence). Here the CDR3 DNA reads TGTGCCTGGAGTAGACAGGGAGGCGCAGATACGCAGTATTTT. Amino acid sequence: CAWSRQGGADTQYF.

CDR3 sequence reads: CASSFGGSGNQPQHF. The CDR3 DNA is TGTGCCAGCAGCTTCGGGGGGTCCGGCAATCAGCCCCAGCATTTT. The chain carries TRBV5-6 and TRBJ1-5; the D gene is possibly TRBD1 (5 bases). V was trimmed by 2 bases and J by 2 bases, leaving 11 bases between them. This CDR3 contains 15 residues. Germline V gene data show CDR1 as SGHDT and CDR2 as YYEEEE. The full variable domain, with the rest looked up from reference TRBV5-6 and TRBJ1-5, is DAGVTQSPTHLIKTRGQQVTLRCSPKSGHDTVSWYQQALGQGPQFIFQYYEEEERQRGNFPDRFSGHQFPNYSSELNVNALLLGDSALYLCASSFGGSGNQPQHFGDGTRLSIL.

The chain links TRBV10-3 to TRBJ1-3; D not resolved. The ends were cut back, 2 bases at V and 8 bases at J, with 13 bases in the middle. CDR3 length equals 14 residues. CDR1 ENHRY and CDR2 SYGVKD come from the germline V gene. CDR3 sequence: CAISEVVAGDTIYF. The CDR3 DNA sequence: TGTGCCATCAGTGAGGTAGTCGCCGGTGACACCATATATTTT.

The gene calls are TRBV5-1 and TRBJ2-7; 14 bases align to TRBD2. Germline V gene lookup returns CDR1 SGHRS and CDR2 YFSETQ. V lost 1 base and J lost 6; bases outside the gene matches: 6. The CDR3 is made up of 16 amino acids. As DNA, the CDR3 is TGCGCCAGCAGCTTGCTGGGGACTAGCGGGGGCTGCGAGCAGTACTTC. Protein: CASSLLGTSGGCEQYF. Complete variable domain (other parts from reference TRBV5-1 and TRBJ2-7): KAGVTQTPRYLIKTRGQQVTLSCSPISGHRSVSWYQQTPGQGLQFLFEYFSETQRNKGNFPGRFSGRQFSNSRSEMNVSTLELGDSALYLCASSLLGTSGGCEQYFGPGTRLTVT.

The chain links TRBV9 to TRBJ1-2; 7 nucleotides agree with TRBD1. CDR1 and CDR2 (germline): SGDLS, YYNGEE. This CDR3 is built from 16 residues. V trimming: 4 bases; J trimming: 7 bases; junction bases outside the gene matches: 16. Here the CDR3 DNA reads TGTGCCAGCAGCCCCCCCGAGGAAGACAGGGCTAGTGGCTACACCTTC. This codes for CASSPPEEDRASGYTF.

This clone was recorded a few times. The rearrangement links TRBV29-1 to TRBJ1-2; a weak D match, TRBD1 (6 bases). The CDR3 consists of 14 residues. Trimming shortened V by 1 base and J by 3 bases, and 12 bases separated the two germline ends. Germline V CDR1 and CDR2: SQVTM, ANQGSEA. In DNA, the CDR3 is TGCAGCGTTGAAGGGGTCAGGGGCTACTATGGCTACACCTTC. Its protein product is CSVEGVRGYYGYTF.

The chain links TRBV7-2 to TRBJ1-1; D not certain. CDR3 length: 15 amino acids. Germline V CDR1 and CDR2: SGHTA, FQGNSA. Deletions cut 1 base from V and 3 bases from J, with 12 bases between. CDR3 amino acids: CASSLEGGRDTEAFF. The CDR3 DNA is TGTGCCAGCAGCTTAGAGGGCGGGAGGGACACTGAAGCTTTCTTT.

This clone was found once. V is TRBV6-4 and J is TRBJ2-5; TRBD2 might be the D (5 bases). V shed 11 bases and J shed 2 bases, with 18 bases lying between them. Germline CDR1 MRHNA, CDR2 SNTAGT. The CDR3 contains 14 residues. This CDR3 reads CALAAGQAQETQYF. The DNA for the CDR3 is TGTGCCCTTGCGGCGGGCCAAGCGCAAGAGACCCAGTACTTC.

For this clone: One end of the junction varies from germline; a read error may be responsible. The V and J genes are TRBV27 and TRBJ2-6, with D tentatively TRBD1 (7 bases). This CDR3 spans 12 amino acids. Germline loops: CDR1 MNHEY, CDR2 SMNVEV (reference sequence). The CDR3 loop reads CASSRGANVLPF. CDR3 bases: TGTGCCAGCAGCAGGGGGGCCAACGTCCTGCCTTTC.

The chain joins TRBV5-6 to TRBJ1-2; D remains ambiguous. The CDR3 has 15 amino acids. Germline V CDR1 and CDR2: SGHDT, YYEEEE. The germline V and J ends were trimmed by 1 base and 2 bases, with 12 bases remaining between them. The CDR3 region has the DNA TGTGCCAGCAGCTTGACTCTGCGGGTAAACTATGGCTACACCTTC. This translates into CASSLTLRVNYGYTF.

The chain joins TRBV30 to TRBJ2-5; D might be TRBD2 (6 bases). The closer fit of TRBJ2-7 to the DNA end suggests the J call may be wrong. Germline CDR1 reads GTSNPN; CDR2 reads SVGIG (reference sequence). The CDR3 covers 15 residues. In nucleotides, the CDR3 is TGTGCCTGGAGTGCCCCCTACGGGAGCTCCTACGAGCAGTACTTC. Amino acid sequence: CAWSAPYGSSYEQYF.

Written as DNA, the CDR3 is TGTGCCACCAGCCCCCGGCGGGGGACTGAAGCTTTCTTT. Its protein is CATSPRRGTEAFF. The chain couples TRBV15 to TRBJ1-1; D possibly corresponds to TRBD1 (5 bases). This CDR3 contains 13 residues. Germline V CDR1 and CDR2: LNHNV, YYDKDF (reference sequence). Trimming stripped 5 bases from V and 5 bases from J, with 12 bases between.

The J gene is TRBJ2-1, the V gene TRBV7-9, with a possible D match to TRBD2 (6 bases). Trimming removed 1 base from V and 3 bases from J, with 10 bases in between. Germline-derived CDR1 and CDR2 are SEHNR and FQNEAQ (reference sequence). This CDR3 contains 15 residues. The CDR3 is CASSLGGLNYNEQFF. CDR3 nucleotides: TGTGCCAGCAGCTTAGGGGGACTTAACTACAATGAGCAGTTCTTC.

There are a few counts of this clone. V is TRBV6-5 and J is TRBJ1-1; TRBD1 aligns across 7 bases. Germline CDR1 and CDR2: MNHEY and SVGAGI. The CDR3 extends over 13 amino acids. V shed 5 bases, J shed 3 bases, and the junction held 3 bases outside the gene matches. The CDR3, as DNA: TGTGCCAGCAGTACTACAGGGGACACTGAAGCTTTCTTT. Translation: CASSTTGDTEAFF.

The genes are TRBV7-6 and TRBJ2-1; 14 positions agree with TRBD2. This CDR3 comprises 17 residues. The germline gives CDR1 SGHVS, CDR2 FNYEAQ. J gave up 6 bases and V 5 bases, and 9 bases lay outside the gene matches. The CDR3 coding sequence is TGTGCCAGCAGCCGAATAACGACTAGCGGGAGGGTCAATGAGCAGTTCTTC. Protein: CASSRITTSGRVNEQFF.

CDR3 DNA: TGTGCCAGCAGCCAGGGGGGCGCCCCGAGCTCCTATAATTCACCCCTCCACTTT. As protein: CASSQGGAPSSYNSPLHF. V and J are TRBV5-4 and TRBJ1-6, with 7 bases identical to TRBD1. The CDR3 length is 18 residues. Germline V gene data show CDR1 as SGHNT and CDR2 as YYREEE (reference sequence). With 4 bases clipped from V and 0 bases from J, the junction kept 10 bases outside the gene matches. Complete variable domain (other parts from reference TRBV5-4 and TRBJ1-6): ETGVTQSPTHLIKTRGQQVTLRCSSQSGHNTVSWYQQALGQGPQFIFQYYREEENGRGNFPPRFSGLQFPNYSSELNVNALELDDSALYLCASSQGGAPSSYNSPLHFGNGTRLTVT.

J is TRBJ2-7 and V is TRBV5-1; 9 nucleotides agree with TRBD1. The CDR3 loop spans 16 amino acids. V lost 4 bases and J lost 4; bases outside the gene matches: 12. Looked up from germline, CDR1 is SGHRS and CDR2 is YFSETQ. The CDR3 reads CASSASQGALLYEQYF. The CDR3 coding sequence is TGCGCCAGCAGCGCGTCACAGGGGGCATTACTGTACGAGCAGTACTTC.